This T cell receptor (beta chain) was retrieved from a study of T cell responses to AZD1222 COVID-19 vaccine. Study in general: Pooling covered second doses at about 4 or about 12 weeks. Study-level points and caveats: Researchers report vaccine-associated CD4 TCRs spanning spike, with dominance at 160-218 and 743-854. The donors showed a predominance of white British ancestry and of females, with possible underestimation of clonal diversity.

Assay: immunoSEQ multiplex PCR; the TCRdb copy retains only in-frame clones and omits some. The top ten clones hold around 3% of a sample with roughly 150,000 clones, roughly 88% of them seen once. This clone appeared a single time. Its antigen is as yet unknown. Germline values: CDR1 SEHNR, CDR2 FQNEAQ (reference sequence). The V and J ends lost 5 bases and 6 bases respectively, with 11 bases between them. The CDR3 loop spans 13 amino acids. The receptor was derived from an adult in good health. The gene calls are TRBV7-9 and TRBJ2-1, with D possibly matching TRBD1 (5 bases). Sequencing was performed on peripheral blood, taken on day 0 of AZD1222 vaccination. The chain's CDR3 is CASSLLQGNEQFF. For the CDR3, the DNA is TGTGCCAGCAGCCTCCTGCAGGGCAATGAGCAGTTCTTC.